These 2 T cell receptor beta chains were all obtained from the same sample, sequenced in a study of patients and donors after allogeneic stem cell transplantation. TCRdb independently ran MiXCR on the RT-PCR reads; one entry per CDR3 protein. In the table there are 900,000 to 1,000,000 distinct CDR3 sequences, approximately 18% of which are singletons. The sequenced material came from blood, either unsorted or a sorted T cell fraction (not recorded which). The receptors were sampled from a human donor who was either an allogeneic HSCT recipient or a stem cell or donor lymphocyte infusion donor (not recorded which). It is not recorded whose cells these are; they may come from a transplant donor.

The chain has TRBV20-1 and TRBJ2-1; D unclear. Trimming stripped 0 bases from V and 5 bases from J, with 20 bases between. This CDR3 spans 17 amino acids. Germline V lookup: CDR1 DFQATT, CDR2 SNEGSKA (reference sequence). Here the CDR3 reads CSARDPAAPARDNEQFF. In DNA, the CDR3 is TGCAGTGCTAGAGATCCGGCAGCGCCCGCGCGCGACAATGAGCAGTTCTTC.

This clonotype was detected a few times. This chain links TRBV20-1 with TRBJ2-1; D gene ambiguous. V lost 1 base and J 7 bases, leaving 14 bases between the germline ends. Germline loops: CDR1 DFQATT, CDR2 SNEGSKA (reference sequence). This CDR3 is 14 amino acids long. CDR3 residues: CSARALGSGNEQFF. The DNA of the CDR3 is TGCAGTGCTAGAGCTCTAGGGTCCGGGAATGAGCAGTTCTTC.